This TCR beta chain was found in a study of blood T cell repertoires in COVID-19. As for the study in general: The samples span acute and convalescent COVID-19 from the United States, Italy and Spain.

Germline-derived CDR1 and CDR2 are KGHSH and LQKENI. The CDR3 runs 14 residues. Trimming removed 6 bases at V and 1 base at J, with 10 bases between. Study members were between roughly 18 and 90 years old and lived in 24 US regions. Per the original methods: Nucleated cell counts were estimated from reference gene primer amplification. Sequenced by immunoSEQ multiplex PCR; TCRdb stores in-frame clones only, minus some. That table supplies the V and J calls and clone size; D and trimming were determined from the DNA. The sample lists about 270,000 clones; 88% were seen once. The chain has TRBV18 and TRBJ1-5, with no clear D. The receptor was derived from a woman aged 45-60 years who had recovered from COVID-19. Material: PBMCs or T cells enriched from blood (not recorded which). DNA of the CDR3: TGTGCCAGCTCGCCCGGGGTCAGCAATCAGCCCCAGCATTTT. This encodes CASSPGVSNQPQHF.